The rows below give T cell receptor beta chains drawn from one sample of a study of CD8+ T cells in alopecia areata. Produced via immunoSEQ multiplex PCR; TCRdb's table is partial and in-frame only. The sample lists 200,000 or so clones, approximately 52% occurring once. The input for sequencing was CD4+ T cells sorted from blood, taken at week 0. These receptors were taken from a human donor with alopecia areata. Each CDR3 is given with its conserved first and last residue. D genes are given only for firm matches. Some rows have no size entry. The others give once, few or many, or a class for an expanded clone.

D gene	clone size	J gene	V gene	CDR3 DNA	CDR3 protein
-	few	TRBJ1-2	TRBV7-2	TGTGCCAGCAGCCAAGGCGACAGCGACCCTCGGGGCTACACCTTC	CASSQGDSDPRGYTF
TRBD2	few	TRBJ2-3	TRBV7-2	TGTGCCAGCAGCGAGGGACTAGCGGGAGCAGATACGCAGTATTTT	CASSEGLAGADTQYF
-	-	TRBJ1-1	TRBV6-1	TGTGCCAGCAGGATGGGGAACACTGAAGCTTTCTTT	CASRMGNTEAFF
TRBD1	-	TRBJ2-4	TRBV6-5	TGTGCCAGCAGCCGACAGGGGGCACAAAAAAACATTCAGTACTTC	CASSRQGAQKNIQYF
-	-	TRBJ2-7	TRBV6-6	TGTGCCAGCAGTTACACGGGACCTCTTAACGAGCAGTACTTC	CASSYTGPLNEQYF
-	few	TRBJ1-5	TRBV6-5	TGTGCCAGCAGTTACTCGGGGCAAATCAATCAGCCCCAGCATTTT	CASSYSGQINQPQHF
-	-	TRBJ1-1	TRBV6-6	TGTGCCACCGCTGGGAGGAGTGAAGCTTTCTTT	CATAGRSEAFF
TRBD1	-	TRBJ1-2	TRBV18	TGTGCCAGCTCGCCGGGACAGCAGAACTATGGCTACACCTTC	CASSPGQQNYGYTF
-	few	TRBJ2-5	TRBV6-1	TGTGCCAGCAGTGAAGCATGGGGGGCGGGCGAAGAGACCCAGTACTTC	CASSEAWGAGEETQYF
-	-	TRBJ2-5	TRBV7-9	TGTGCCAGCAGCTTAGTTGCTGGGAGTGAAGAGACCCAGTACTTC	CASSLVAGSEETQYF
-	once	TRBJ1-1	TRBV4-2	TGTGCCAGCAGCTTTAGGGCTAGGAACACTGAAGCTTTCTTT	CASSFRARNTEAFF
-	many	TRBJ2-1	TRBV7-9	TGTGCCAGCAGCCCACGCCAGGGGTCCTCTTATTACAATGAGCAGTTCTTC	CASSPRQGSSYYNEQFF